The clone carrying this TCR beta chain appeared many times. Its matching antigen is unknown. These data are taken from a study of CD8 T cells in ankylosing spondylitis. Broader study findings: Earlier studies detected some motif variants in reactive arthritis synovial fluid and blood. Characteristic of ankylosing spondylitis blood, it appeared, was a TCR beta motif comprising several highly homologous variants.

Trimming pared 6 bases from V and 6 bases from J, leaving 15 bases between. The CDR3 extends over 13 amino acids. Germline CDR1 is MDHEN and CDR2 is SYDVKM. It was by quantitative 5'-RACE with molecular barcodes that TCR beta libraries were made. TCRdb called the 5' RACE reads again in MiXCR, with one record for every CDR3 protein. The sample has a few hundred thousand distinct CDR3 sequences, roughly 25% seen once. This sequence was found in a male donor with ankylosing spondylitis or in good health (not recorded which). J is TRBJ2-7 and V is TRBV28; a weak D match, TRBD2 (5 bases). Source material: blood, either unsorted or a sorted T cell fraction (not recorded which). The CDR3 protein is CASSLRSRGEQYF. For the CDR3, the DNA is TGTGCCAGCAGCTTAAGGTCTCGGGGCGAGCAGTACTTC.